These 14 T cell receptor beta chains share one sample of origin, sequenced in a study of cytotoxic CD8 clonotypes in ibrutinib-treated CLL. Measured with immunoSEQ multiplex PCR; TCRdb has only the in-frame clones, and not every one. The sample records roughly 220,000 clones, approximately 70% being singletons. The sample here was PBMCs, taken after 12 months of ibrutinib treatment. The receptors derive from a human donor with chronic lymphocytic leukemia.

The chain has TRBV5-6 and TRBJ1-3; possible D gene TRBD1, 5 bases. Germline CDR1 reads SGHDT; CDR2 reads YYEEEE. The CDR3 contains 14 residues. Between the trimmed V and J ends, which lost 2 bases and 4 bases, there was a span of 10 bases. CDR3 sequence reads: CASSLEWGGNTIYF. The CDR3 DNA sequence: TGTGCCAGCAGCTTAGAGTGGGGCGGAAACACCATATATTTT.

This clone was seen a few times. This rearrangement joins TRBV6-1 to TRBJ1-2, with 7 nucleotides matching TRBD1. The germline gives CDR1 MNHNS, CDR2 SASEGT. Trimming cost V 3 bases and J 4 bases; bases outside gene matches: 11. The CDR3 spans 16 residues. The CDR3 is CASSDVQGRTGYGYTF. CDR3 DNA sequence: TGTGCCAGCAGTGACGTACAGGGGCGCACTGGCTATGGCTACACCTTC.

CDR3 DNA sequence: TGTGCCAGCAGCTTATTAAGGGGGCGGCGGGAGGAGACCCAGTACTTC. Residues: CASSLLRGRREETQYF. The chain couples TRBV7-8 to TRBJ2-5, with D perhaps given as TRBD1 or TRBD2 (7 bases each). CDR3 size: 16 residues. Trimming took off 2 bases at V and 5 bases at J, with 18 bases between the two ends. Germline V lookup: CDR1 SGHVS, CDR2 FQNEAQ.

V usage is TRBV7-9 and J usage is TRBJ2-7, with 9 bases lining up with TRBD1. Unmatched junction bases numbered 3, after V lost 4 bases and J lost 5 bases. This CDR3 region has 13 residues. CDR1 SEHNR and CDR2 FQNEAQ come from the germline V gene (reference sequence). DNA of the CDR3: TGTGCCAGCAGCTACGGGACAGGGAACGAGCAGTACTTC. Translated, it gives CASSYGTGNEQYF. Full variable domain (outside the CDR3, taken from reference TRBV7-9 and TRBJ2-7): DTGVSQNPRHKITKRGQNVTFRCDPISEHNRLYWYRQTLGQGPEFLTYFQNEAQLEKSRLLSDRFSAERPKGSFSTLEIQRTEQGDSAMYLCASSYGTGNEQYFGPGTRLTVT.

The genes are TRBV6-5 and TRBJ1-1; 8 bases are a match to TRBD1. The germline V gene has CDR1 MNHEY and CDR2 SVGAGI. V shed 6 bases, J shed 5 bases, and the junction held 5 bases outside the gene matches. The CDR3 length is 13 residues. The CDR3 nucleotides are TGTGCCAGCAGCAGGGGGCCAAAGACTGAAGCTTTCTTT. It encodes CASSRGPKTEAFF.

The rearrangement uses TRBV28 and TRBJ1-1, with D maybe TRBD1 (6 bases). The CDR3 consists of 14 residues. V dropped 6 bases and J dropped 2 bases, with 13 bases sitting between them. The germline V gene encodes CDR1 MDHEN and CDR2 SYDVKM. The CDR3 here is CASSHFRGNTEAFF. CDR3 DNA: TGTGCCAGCAGCCATTTCAGGGGTAACACTGAAGCTTTCTTT.

This clone has only a few counts. V gene TRBV19 combines with J gene TRBJ1-5; no reliable D call. Germline CDR1 LNHDA, CDR2 SQIVND (reference sequence). V lost 1 base, J lost 0 bases, and 4 bases lay in between. This CDR3 is built from 14 residues. CDR3 bases: TGTGCCAGTAGTATAGGGGGTAGCAATCAGCCCCAGCATTTT. This translates into CASSIGGSNQPQHF.

The V and J genes are TRBV4-3 and TRBJ1-4; 12 bases agree with TRBD1. In germline, CDR1 is LGHNA, CDR2 YSLEER. Unmatched junction bases numbered 2, after V lost 1 base and J lost 8 bases. This CDR3 region has 15 residues. The chain's CDR3 is CASSQGDRGPEKLFF. CDR3 nucleotides: TGCGCCAGCAGCCAAGGGGACAGGGGGCCAGAAAAACTGTTTTTT.

The V gene is TRBV10-3, the J gene TRBJ1-2; D may be TRBD1 (6 bases). The CDR3 has 14 amino acids. V shed 2 bases and J shed 6 bases, with 13 bases lying between them. Per the germline V gene, CDR1 is ENHRY and CDR2 is SYGVKD. The CDR3 sequence: CAISEAGTFHGYTF. CDR3 in DNA: TGTGCCATCAGTGAGGCAGGGACATTCCATGGCTACACCTTC.

This clone was seen a handful of times. This sequence joins TRBV4-3 and TRBJ1-2; D is unresolved. Germline CDR1 and CDR2: LGHNA and YSLEER. This CDR3 comprises 13 residues. Trimming stripped 0 bases from V and 8 bases from J, with 10 bases between. As DNA, the CDR3 is TGCGCCAGCAGCCAAGAAGGCCTGGGAGGCTACACCTTC. Protein: CASSQEGLGGYTF.

The rearrangement joins TRBV7-3 to TRBJ1-2; D may be TRBD1 (6 bases). V dropped 1 base and J dropped 2 bases, with 14 bases sitting between them. The CDR3 length is 16 residues. Germline assignment: CDR1 SGHTA and CDR2 FQGTGA. The CDR3 nucleotides are TGTGCCAGCAGCTTAAAAGGTGTAGGGGGGAACTATGGCTACACCTTC. Its translation is CASSLKGVGGNYGYTF.

This clone appeared a few times. The chain has TRBV11-2 and TRBJ1-1, with D maybe TRBD1 (5 bases). Trimming stripped 3 bases from V and 0 bases from J, with 14 bases between. This CDR3 has 16 amino acids. Per germline, CDR1 SGHAT and CDR2 FQNNGV. In DNA form, the CDR3 reads TGTGCCAGCAGCTTGGCAGGGTGGGCCATGAACACTGAAGCTTTCTTT. Protein sequence: CASSLAGWAMNTEAFF.

V is TRBV28 and J is TRBJ2-7; a weak D match, TRBD1 (5 bases). The CDR3 is made up of 14 amino acids. Germline CDR1 and CDR2: MDHEN and SYDVKM. V shed 5 bases and J shed 9 bases, with 20 bases lying between them. The CDR3 DNA sequence: TGTGCCAGCAGTAGCCCTAACAGGTCCTATGCGCAGTACTTC. Translated, it gives CASSSPNRSYAQYF.

CDR3 region: CASFEGRLDSGNTIYF. The CDR3 DNA reads TGTGCCAGCTTCGAGGGGAGACTGGACTCTGGAAACACCATATATTTT. The chain carries TRBV2 and TRBJ1-3; a weak D match, TRBD1 (5 bases). Trimming took off 8 bases at V and 0 bases at J, with 17 bases between the two ends. The CDR3 sequence is 16 residues long. Germline V gene sequence: CDR1 SNHLY, CDR2 FYNNEI.